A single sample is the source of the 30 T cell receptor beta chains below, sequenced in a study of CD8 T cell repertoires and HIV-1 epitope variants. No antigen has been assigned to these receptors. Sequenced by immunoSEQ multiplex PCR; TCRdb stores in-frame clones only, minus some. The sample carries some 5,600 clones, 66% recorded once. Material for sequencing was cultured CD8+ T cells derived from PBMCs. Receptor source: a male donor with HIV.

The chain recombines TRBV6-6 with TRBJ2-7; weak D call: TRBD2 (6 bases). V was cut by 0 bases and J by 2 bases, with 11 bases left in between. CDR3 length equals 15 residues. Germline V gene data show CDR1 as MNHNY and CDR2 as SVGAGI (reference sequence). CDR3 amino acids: CASSYSEGNPYEQYF. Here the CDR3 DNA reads TGTGCCAGCAGTTACTCGGAGGGGAACCCCTACGAGCAGTACTTC.

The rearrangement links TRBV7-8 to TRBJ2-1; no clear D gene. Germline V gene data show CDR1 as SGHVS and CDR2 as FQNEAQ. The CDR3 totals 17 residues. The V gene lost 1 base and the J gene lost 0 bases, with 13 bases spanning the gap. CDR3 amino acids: CASSLVIGRSSYNEQFF. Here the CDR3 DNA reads TGTGCCAGCAGCTTAGTAATCGGCAGGTCCTCCTACAATGAGCAGTTCTTC.

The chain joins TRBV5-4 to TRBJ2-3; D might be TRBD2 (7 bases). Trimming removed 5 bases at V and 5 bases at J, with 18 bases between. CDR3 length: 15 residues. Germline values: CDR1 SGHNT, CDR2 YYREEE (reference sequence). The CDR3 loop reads CASRLMGGAGDTQYF. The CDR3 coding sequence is TGTGCCAGCAGACTCATGGGGGGGGCGGGAGATACGCAGTATTTT.

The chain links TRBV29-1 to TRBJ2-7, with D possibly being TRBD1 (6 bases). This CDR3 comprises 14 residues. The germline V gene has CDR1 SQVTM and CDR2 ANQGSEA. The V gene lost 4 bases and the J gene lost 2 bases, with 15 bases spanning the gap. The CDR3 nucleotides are TGCAGCGTTGTAGGGACACCACCCACCTACGAGCAGTACTTC. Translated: CSVVGTPPTYEQYF.

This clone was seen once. The CDR3 DNA follows: TGTGCCAGCACAATGCCGGGACAGTTCTATGGCTACACCTTC. Amino acids: CASTMPGQFYGYTF. The chain links TRBV28 to TRBJ1-2; 7 nucleotides line up with TRBD1. The V segment lost 7 bases and the J segment 4 bases; nucleotides outside the gene matches: 9. The CDR3 has 14 amino acids. Germline-derived CDR1 and CDR2 are MDHEN and SYDVKM.

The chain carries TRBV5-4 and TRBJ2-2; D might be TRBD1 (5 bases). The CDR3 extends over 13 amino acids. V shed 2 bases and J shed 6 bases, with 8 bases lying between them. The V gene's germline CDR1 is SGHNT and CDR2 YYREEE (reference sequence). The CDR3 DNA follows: TGTGCCAGCAGCTTTCTGGGGCCCGGGGAGCTGTTTTTT. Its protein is CASSFLGPGELFF.

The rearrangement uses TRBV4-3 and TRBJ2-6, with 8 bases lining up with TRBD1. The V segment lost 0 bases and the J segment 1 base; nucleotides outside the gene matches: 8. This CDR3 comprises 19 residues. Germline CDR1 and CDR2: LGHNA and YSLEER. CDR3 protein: CASSQDRQGAYSGANVLTF. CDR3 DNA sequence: TGCGCCAGCAGCCAAGATCGGCAGGGGGCTTATTCTGGGGCCAACGTCCTGACTTTC.

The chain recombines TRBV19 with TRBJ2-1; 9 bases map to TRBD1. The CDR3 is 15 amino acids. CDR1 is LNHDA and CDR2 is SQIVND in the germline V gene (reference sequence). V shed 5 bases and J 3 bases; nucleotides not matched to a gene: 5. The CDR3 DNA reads TGTGCCAGTAGTCCGGGACAGGGAGTCTACAATGAGCAGTTCTTC. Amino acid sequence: CASSPGQGVYNEQFF. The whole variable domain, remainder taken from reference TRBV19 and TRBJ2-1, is DGGITQSPKYLFRKEGQNVTLSCEQNLNHDAMYWYRQDPGQGLRLIYYSQIVNDFQKGDIAEGYSVSREKKESFPLTVTSAQKNPTAFYLCASSPGQGVYNEQFFGPGTRLTVL.

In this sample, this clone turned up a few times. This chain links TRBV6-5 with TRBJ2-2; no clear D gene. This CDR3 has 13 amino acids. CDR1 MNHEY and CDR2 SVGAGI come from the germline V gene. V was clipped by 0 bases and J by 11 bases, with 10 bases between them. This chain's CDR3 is CASSYSTQSELFF. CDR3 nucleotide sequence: TGTGCCAGCAGTTACTCCACCCAATCCGAGCTGTTTTTT.

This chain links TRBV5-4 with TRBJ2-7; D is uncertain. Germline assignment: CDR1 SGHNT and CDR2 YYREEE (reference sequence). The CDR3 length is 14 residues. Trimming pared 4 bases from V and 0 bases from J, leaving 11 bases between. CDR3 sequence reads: CASSLDLSSYEQYF. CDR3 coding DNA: TGTGCCAGCAGCCTAGACCTGAGCTCCTACGAGCAGTACTTC.

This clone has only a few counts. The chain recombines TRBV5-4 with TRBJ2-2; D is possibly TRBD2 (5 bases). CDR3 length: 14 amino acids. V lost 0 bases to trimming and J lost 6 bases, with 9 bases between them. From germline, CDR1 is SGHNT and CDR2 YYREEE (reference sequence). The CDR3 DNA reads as TGTGCCAGCAGCTTGGATCGAGGGTCCGGGGAGCTGTTTTTT. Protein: CASSLDRGSGELFF.

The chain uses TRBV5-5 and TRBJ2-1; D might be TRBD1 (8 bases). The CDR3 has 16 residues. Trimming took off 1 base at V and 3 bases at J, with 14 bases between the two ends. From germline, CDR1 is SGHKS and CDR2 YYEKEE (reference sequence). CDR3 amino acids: CASSLIQGDYYNEQFF. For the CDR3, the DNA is TGTGCCAGCAGCTTGATACAGGGGGACTACTACAATGAGCAGTTCTTC.

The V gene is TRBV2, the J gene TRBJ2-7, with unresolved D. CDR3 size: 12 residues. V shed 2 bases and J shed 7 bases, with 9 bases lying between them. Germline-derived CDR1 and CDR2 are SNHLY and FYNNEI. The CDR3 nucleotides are TGTGCCAGCAGTGAAAGCGTTAGGGAGCAGTACTTC. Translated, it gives CASSESVREQYF.

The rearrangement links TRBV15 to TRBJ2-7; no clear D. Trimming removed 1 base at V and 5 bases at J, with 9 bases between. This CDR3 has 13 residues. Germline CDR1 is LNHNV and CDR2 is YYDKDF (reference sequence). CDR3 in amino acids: CATSRVYGDEQYF. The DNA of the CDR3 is TGTGCCACCAGCAGAGTATATGGGGACGAGCAGTACTTC.

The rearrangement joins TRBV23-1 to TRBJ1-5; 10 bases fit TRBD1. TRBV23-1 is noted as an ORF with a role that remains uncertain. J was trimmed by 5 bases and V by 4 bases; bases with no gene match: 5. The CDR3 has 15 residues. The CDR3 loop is CASSRSGTGDQPQHF. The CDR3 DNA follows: TGCGCCAGCAGTCGATCCGGGACAGGGGATCAGCCCCAGCATTTT.

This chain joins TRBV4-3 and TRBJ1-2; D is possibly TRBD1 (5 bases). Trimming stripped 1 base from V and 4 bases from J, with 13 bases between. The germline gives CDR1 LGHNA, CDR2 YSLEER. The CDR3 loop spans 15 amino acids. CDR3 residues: CASSQGLGTSYGYTF. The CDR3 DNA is TGCGCCAGCAGCCAAGGTCTCGGGACTTCCTATGGCTACACCTTC.

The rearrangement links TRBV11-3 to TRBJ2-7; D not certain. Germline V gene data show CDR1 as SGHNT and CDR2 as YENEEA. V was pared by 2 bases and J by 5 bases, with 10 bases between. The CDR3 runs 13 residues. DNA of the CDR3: TGTGCCAGCAGCTTAACACGGTGGGACGAGCAGTACTTC. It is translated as CASSLTRWDEQYF.

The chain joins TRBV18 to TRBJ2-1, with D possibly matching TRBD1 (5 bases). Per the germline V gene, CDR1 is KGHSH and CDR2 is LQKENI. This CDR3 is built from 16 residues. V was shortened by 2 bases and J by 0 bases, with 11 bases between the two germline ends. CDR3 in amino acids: CASSPGAPSSYNEQFF. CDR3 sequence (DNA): TGTGCCAGCTCACCAGGGGCCCCTAGCTCCTACAATGAGCAGTTCTTC.

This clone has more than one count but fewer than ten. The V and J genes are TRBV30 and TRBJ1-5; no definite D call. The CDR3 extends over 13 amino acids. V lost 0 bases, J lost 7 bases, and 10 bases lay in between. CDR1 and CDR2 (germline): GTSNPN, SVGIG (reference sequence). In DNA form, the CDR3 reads TGTGCCTGGAGTGTACTACCGGGACAGCCCCAGCATTTT. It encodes CAWSVLPGQPQHF.

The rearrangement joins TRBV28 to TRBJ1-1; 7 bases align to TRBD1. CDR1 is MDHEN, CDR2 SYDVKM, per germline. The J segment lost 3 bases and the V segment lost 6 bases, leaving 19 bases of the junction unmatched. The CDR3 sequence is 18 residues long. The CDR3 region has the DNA TGTGCCAGCAGAGACCCCAAGACAGGGCTTATTGCCCACACTGAAGCTTTCTTT. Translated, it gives CASRDPKTGLIAHTEAFF.

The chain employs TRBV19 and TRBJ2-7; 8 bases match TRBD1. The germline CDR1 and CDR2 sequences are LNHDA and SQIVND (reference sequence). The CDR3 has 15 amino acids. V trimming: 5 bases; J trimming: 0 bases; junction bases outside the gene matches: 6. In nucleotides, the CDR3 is TGTGCCAGTAGTCCTACAGGGGGTCTCTCCTACGAGCAGTACTTC. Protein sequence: CASSPTGGLSYEQYF.

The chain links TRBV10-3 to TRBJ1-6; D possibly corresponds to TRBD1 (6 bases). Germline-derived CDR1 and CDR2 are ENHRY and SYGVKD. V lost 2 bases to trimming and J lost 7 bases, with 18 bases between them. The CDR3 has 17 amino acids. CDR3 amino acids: CAISEQSPGHGNSPLHF. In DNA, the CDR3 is TGTGCCATCAGTGAGCAGTCCCCGGGACACGGGAATTCACCCCTCCACTTT.

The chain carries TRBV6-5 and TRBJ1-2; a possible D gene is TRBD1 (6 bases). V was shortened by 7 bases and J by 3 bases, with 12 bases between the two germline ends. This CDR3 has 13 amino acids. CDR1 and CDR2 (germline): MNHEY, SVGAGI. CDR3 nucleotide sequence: TGTGCCAGCACTGCGTCAGGGGACTATGGCTACACCTTC. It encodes CASTASGDYGYTF.

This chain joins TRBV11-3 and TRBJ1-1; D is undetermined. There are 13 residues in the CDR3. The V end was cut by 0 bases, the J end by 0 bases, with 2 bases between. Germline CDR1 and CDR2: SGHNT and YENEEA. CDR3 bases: TGTGCCAGCAGCTTAGAGGTGAACACTGAAGCTTTCTTT. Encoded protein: CASSLEVNTEAFF.

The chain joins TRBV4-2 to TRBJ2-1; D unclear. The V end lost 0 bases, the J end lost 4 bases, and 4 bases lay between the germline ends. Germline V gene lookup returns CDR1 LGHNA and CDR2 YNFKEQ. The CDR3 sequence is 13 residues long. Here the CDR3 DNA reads TGTGCCAGCAGCCAAGATGGGTACAATGAGCAGTTCTTC. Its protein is CASSQDGYNEQFF.

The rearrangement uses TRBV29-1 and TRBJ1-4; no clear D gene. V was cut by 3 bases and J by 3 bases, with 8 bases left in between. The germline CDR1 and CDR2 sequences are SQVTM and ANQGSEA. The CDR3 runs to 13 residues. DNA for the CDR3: TGCAGCGTTGAGGGAGACTCTAATGAAAAACTGTTTTTT. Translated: CSVEGDSNEKLFF. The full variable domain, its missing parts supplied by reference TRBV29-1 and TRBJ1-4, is SAVISQKPSRDICQRGTSLTIQCQVDSQVTMMFWYRQQPGQSLTLIATANQGSEATYESGFVIDKFPISRPNLTFSTLTVSNMSPEDSSIYLCSVEGDSNEKLFFGSGTQLSVL.

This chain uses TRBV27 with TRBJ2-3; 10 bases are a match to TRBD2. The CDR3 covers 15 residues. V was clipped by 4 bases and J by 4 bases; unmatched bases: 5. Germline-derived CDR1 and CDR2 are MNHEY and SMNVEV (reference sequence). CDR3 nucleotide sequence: TGTGCCAGCAGTTACAGCGGGGGGGCAGCAGATACGCAGTATTTT. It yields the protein CASSYSGGAADTQYF.

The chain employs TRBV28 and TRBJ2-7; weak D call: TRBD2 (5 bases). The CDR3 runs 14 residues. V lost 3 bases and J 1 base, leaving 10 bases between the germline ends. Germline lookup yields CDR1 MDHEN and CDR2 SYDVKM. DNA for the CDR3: TGTGCCAGCAGTTTTGGACTCCAGTCCTACGAGCAGTACTTC. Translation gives CASSFGLQSYEQYF.

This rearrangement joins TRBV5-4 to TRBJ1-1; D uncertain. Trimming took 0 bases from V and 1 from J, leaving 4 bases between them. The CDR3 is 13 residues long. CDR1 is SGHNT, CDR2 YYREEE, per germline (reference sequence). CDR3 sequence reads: CASSLGGNTEAFF. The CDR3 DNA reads TGTGCCAGCAGCTTGGGGGGGAACACTGAAGCTTTCTTT.

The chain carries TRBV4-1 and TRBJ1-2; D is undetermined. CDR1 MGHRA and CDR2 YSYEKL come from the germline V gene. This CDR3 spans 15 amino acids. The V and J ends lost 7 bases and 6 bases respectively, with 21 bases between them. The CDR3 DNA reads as TGCGCCAGCACTCACGAGGGAGGAGACGCGAATGGCTACACCTTC. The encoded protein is CASTHEGGDANGYTF.